This T cell receptor (beta chain) appears in the sequencing data of a study of early stage breast cancer tumors. About the study: Samples were sequenced at 9 to 10-fold average coverage. Findings of the study overall: Most shared enriched TCRB sequences were commonly generated ones.

This clone was counted once. Antigen unknown. This CDR3 is 14 amino acids long. V was pared by 6 bases and J by 2 bases, with 12 bases between. CDR1 is SGHTA, CDR2 FQGNSA, per germline. Each sample had two DNA replicates, about 0.47 ug blood or roughly 1.5 ug tissue. Sequenced by immunoSEQ multiplex PCR; TCRdb stores in-frame clones only, minus some. Of under 75,000 clones in the sample, around three quarters are singletons; the top ten hold 3% to 3.5%. This chain connects TRBV7-2 to TRBJ2-3; tentative D call: TRBD2 (6 bases). Sequencing was performed on blood. The sequence was obtained from a person in their thirties with breast cancer. CDR3 sequence (DNA): TGTGCCAGCAGTAGGGCGGGATCCACAGATACGCAGTATTTT. Encoded protein: CASSRAGSTDTQYF.